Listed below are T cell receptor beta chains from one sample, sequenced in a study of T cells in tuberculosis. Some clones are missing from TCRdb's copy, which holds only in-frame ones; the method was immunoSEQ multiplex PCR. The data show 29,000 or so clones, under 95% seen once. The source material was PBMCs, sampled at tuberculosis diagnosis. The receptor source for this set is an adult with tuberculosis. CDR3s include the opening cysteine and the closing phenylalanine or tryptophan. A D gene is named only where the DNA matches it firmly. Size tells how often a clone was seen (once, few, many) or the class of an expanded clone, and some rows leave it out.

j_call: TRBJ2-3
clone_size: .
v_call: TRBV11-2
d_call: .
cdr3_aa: CASSLVGGQGDTQYF
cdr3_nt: TGTGCCAGCAGCTTAGTTGGGGGCCAGGGAGATACGCAGTATTTT

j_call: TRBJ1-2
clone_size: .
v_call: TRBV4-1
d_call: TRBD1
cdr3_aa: CASSARQGASYGYTF
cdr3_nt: TGCGCCAGCAGCGCCCGACAGGGGGCCAGCTATGGCTACACCTTC

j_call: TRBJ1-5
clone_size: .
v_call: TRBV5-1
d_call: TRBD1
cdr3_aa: CASSFRTGGWPQHF
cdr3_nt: TGCGCCAGCAGCTTTCGGACAGGGGGGTGGCCCCAGCATTTT

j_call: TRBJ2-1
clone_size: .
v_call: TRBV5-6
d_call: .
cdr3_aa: CASSRRTVTFNEQFF
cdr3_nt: TGTGCCAGCAGCCGGCGGACAGTCACCTTCAATGAGCAGTTCTTC

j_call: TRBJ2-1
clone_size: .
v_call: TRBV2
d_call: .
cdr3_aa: CASSAGTSDFGNEQFF
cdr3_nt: .

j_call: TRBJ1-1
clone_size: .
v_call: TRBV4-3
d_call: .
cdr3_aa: CASSLTGVGNTEAFF
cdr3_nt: TGCGCCAGCAGCCTGACGGGGGTTGGGAACACTGAAGCTTTCTTT

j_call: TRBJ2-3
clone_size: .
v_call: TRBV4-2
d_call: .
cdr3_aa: CASSQVSGASTDTQYF
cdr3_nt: TGTGCCAGCAGCCAAGTCTCGGGTGCTAGCACAGATACGCAGTATTTT

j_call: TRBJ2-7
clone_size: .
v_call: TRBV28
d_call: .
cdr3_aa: CASTGRNEQYF
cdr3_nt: TGTGCCAGCACAGGGAGGAACGAGCAGTACTTC

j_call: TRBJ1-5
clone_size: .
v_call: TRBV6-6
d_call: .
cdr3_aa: CASETGNDQPQHF
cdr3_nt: TGTGCCAGCGAAACAGGGAACGATCAGCCCCAGCATTTT

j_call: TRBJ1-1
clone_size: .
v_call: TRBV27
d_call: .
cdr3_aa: CASMLTLWAPGMNTEAFF
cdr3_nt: TGTGCCAGCATGCTCACCCTGTGGGCCCCGGGAATGAACACTGAAGCTTTCTTT

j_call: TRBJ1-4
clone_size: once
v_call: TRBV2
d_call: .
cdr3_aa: CASSEMGGINEKLFF
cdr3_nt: TGTGCCAGCAGTGAAATGGGGGGTATTAATGAAAAACTGTTTTTT

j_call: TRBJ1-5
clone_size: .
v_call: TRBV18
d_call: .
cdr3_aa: CASSPLGRQPQHF
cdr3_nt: TGTGCCAGCTCACCACTAGGGAGGCAGCCCCAGCATTTT

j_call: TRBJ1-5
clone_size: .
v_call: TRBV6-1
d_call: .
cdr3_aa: CAGGGGQPQHF
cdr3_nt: TGTGCCGGTGGGGGGGGTCAGCCCCAGCATTTT

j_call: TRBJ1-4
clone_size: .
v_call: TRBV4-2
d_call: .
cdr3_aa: CASSQETVVNEKLFF
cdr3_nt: TGTGCCAGCAGCCAAGAGACAGTAGTTAATGAAAAACTGTTTTTT

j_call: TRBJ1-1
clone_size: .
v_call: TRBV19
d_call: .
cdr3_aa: CASSISRGAGTEAFF
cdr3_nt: TGTGCCAGTAGTATCTCCCGGGGGGCGGGCACTGAAGCTTTCTTT

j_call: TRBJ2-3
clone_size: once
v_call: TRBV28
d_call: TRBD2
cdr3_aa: CASRELAGASTDTQYF
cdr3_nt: TGTGCCAGCAGAGAACTAGCGGGAGCAAGCACAGATACGCAGTATTTT

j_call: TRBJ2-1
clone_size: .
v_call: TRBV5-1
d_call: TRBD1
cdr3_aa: CASSPGTVSNNEQFF
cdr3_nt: TGCGCCAGCAGCCCGGGGACAGTTTCTAACAATGAGCAGTTCTTC

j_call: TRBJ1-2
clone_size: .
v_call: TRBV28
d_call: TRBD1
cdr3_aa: CASSRPGQGERGYTF
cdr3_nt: TGTGCCAGCAGTCGGCCGGGACAGGGGGAACGTGGCTACACCTTC

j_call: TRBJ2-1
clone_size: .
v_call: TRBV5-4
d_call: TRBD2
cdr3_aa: CASSTWTSVYNEQFF
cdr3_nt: TGTGCCAGCAGCACATGGACTAGCGTGTACAATGAGCAGTTCTTC

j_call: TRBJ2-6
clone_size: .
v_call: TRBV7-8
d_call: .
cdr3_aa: CASSLGDRSGANVLTF
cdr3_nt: TGTGCCAGCAGCTTGGGTGACAGATCTGGGGCCAACGTCCTGACTTTC

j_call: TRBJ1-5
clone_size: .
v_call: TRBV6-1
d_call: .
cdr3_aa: CASSDFSTSNQPQHF
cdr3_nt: TGTGCCAGCAGTGATTTCAGTACTAGCAATCAGCCCCAGCATTTT

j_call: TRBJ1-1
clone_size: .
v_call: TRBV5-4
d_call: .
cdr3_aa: CASSLTLGQPTAFF
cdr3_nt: TGTGCCAGCAGCCTCACCCTAGGACAGCCTACGGCTTTCTTT

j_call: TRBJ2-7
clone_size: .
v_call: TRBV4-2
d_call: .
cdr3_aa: CASSQGGLRAGEQYF
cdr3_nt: TGTGCCAGCAGCCAAGGTGGACTGAGGGCGGGCGAGCAGTACTTC

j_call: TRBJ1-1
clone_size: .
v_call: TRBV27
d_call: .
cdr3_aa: CASSPQRSGGMNTEAFF
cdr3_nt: TGTGCCAGCAGTCCCCAGCGTTCTGGAGGGATGAACACTGAAGCTTTCTTT

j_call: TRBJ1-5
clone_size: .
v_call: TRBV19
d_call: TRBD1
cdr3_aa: CASSSRQGANQPQHF
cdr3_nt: TGTGCCAGTAGTTCTCGACAGGGGGCGAATCAGCCCCAGCATTTT

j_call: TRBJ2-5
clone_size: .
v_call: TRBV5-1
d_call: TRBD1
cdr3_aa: CASSLAGTGGKETQYF
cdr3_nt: TGCGCCAGCAGCTTGGCCGGGACAGGGGGAAAAGAGACCCAGTACTTC

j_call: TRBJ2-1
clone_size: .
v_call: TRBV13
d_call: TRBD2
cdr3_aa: CASSLQEREAYNEQFF
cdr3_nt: TGTGCCAGCAGCTTACAAGAGCGGGAGGCCTACAATGAGCAGTTCTTC

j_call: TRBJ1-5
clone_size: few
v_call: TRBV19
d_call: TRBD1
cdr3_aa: CASDKQGGNQPQHF
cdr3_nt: TGTGCCAGTGATAAACAGGGGGGCAATCAGCCCCAGCATTTT

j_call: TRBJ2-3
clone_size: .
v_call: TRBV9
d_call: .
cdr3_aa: CASSGRQRSTDTQYF
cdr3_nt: TGTGCCAGCAGCGGCCGACAGAGAAGCACAGATACGCAGTATTTT

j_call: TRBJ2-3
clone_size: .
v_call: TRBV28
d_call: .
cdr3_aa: CASAGTDTQYF
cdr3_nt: TGTGCCAGCGCGGGTACAGATACGCAGTATTTT

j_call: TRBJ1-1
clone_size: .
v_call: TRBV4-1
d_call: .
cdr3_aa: CASSQDAAQGWQGAFF
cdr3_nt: TGCGCCAGCAGCCAAGATGCGGCCCAAGGATGGCAGGGAGCTTTCTTT

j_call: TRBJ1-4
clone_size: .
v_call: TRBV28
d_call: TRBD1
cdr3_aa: CASSPGTGYSLFF
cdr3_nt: TGTGCCAGCAGTCCTGGGACAGGGTATTCGCTGTTTTTT

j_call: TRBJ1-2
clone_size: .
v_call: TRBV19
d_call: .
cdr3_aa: CASSIRRMNYGYTF
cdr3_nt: TGTGCCAGTAGTATACGGCGGATGAACTATGGCTACACCTTC

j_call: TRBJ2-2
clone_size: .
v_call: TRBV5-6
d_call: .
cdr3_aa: CASSSITLTATNTGELFF
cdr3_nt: TGTGCCAGCAGCTCCATTACCTTGACAGCCACGAACACCGGGGAGCTGTTTTTT

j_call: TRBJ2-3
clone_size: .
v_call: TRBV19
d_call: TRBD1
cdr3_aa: CASSGGPDRGGADTQYF
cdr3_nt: TGTGCCAGTAGTGGTGGGCCGGACAGGGGAGGGGCAGATACGCAGTATTTT

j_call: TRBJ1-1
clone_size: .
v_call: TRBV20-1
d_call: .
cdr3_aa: CSANREGAFF
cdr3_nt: TGCAGTGCTAACAGGGAAGGAGCTTTCTTT

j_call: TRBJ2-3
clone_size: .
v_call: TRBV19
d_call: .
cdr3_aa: CASSLGADTQYF
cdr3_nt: TGTGCCAGTAGTCTGGGCGCAGATACGCAGTATTTT

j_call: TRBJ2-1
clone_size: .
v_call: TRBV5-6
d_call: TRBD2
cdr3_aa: CASSLTAGSNYNEQFF
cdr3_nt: TGTGCCAGCAGCTTGACAGCGGGATCCAATTACAATGAGCAGTTCTTC

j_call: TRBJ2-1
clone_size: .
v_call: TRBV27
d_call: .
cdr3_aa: CASRGGGILYNEQFF
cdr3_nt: TGTGCCAGCAGAGGGGGAGGGATTTTATACAATGAGCAGTTCTTC

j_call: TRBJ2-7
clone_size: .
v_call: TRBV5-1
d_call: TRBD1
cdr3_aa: CASSSIQGAHEQYF
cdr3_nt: TGCGCCAGCAGCTCAATACAGGGGGCTCACGAGCAGTACTTC

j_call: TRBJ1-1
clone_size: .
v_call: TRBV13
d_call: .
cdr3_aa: CASSLGAYTEAFF
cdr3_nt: TGTGCCAGCAGCTTAGGGGCCTACACTGAAGCTTTCTTT

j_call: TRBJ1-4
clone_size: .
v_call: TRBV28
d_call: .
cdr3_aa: CASSYRRRDEKLFF
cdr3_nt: TGTGCCAGCAGCTACAGGCGCCGAGATGAAAAACTGTTTTTT

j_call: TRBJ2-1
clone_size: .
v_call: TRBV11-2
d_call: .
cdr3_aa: CASSPAGQGTYNEQFF
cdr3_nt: TGTGCCAGCAGCCCAGCGGGTCAGGGCACTTACAATGAGCAGTTCTTC

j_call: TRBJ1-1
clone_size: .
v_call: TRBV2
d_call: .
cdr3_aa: CAGQYTSVNTEAFF
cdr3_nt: TGTGCCGGACAATATACATCGGTGAACACTGAAGCTTTCTTT

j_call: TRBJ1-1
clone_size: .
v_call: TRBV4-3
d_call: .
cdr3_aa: CASSQDPEGLGTEAFF
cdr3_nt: TGCGCCAGCAGCCAAGATCCGGAGGGGTTGGGCACTGAAGCTTTCTTT

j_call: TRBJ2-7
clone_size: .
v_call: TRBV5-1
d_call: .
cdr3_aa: CASSLTLTYEQYF
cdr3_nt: TGCGCCAGCAGCTTGACACTAACCTACGAGCAGTACTTC

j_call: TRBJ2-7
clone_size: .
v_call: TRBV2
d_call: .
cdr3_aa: CASSPSYEQYF
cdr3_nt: TGTGCCAGCAGTCCTAGCTACGAGCAGTACTTC

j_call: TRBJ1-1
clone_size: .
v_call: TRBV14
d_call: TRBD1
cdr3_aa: CASSRNRGEAFF
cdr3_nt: TGTGCCAGCAGCCGCAACAGGGGTGAAGCTTTCTTT

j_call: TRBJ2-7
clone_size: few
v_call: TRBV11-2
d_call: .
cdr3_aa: CASSFVDSSYEQYF
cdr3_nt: TGTGCCAGCAGCTTCGTCGACAGCTCCTACGAGCAGTACTTC

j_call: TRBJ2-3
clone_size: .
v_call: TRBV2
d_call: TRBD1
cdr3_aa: CASSPGTGGTDTQYF
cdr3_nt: TGTGCCAGCAGCCCCGGGACAGGGGGCACAGATACGCAGTATTTT

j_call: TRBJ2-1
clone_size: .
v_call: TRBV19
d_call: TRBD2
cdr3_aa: CASSITSGGGNEQFF
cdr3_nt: TGTGCCAGTAGTATAACCAGCGGGGGGGGGAATGAGCAGTTCTTC

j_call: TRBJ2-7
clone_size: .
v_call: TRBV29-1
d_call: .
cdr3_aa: CSVRGLGLYEQYF
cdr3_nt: TGCAGCGTTCGCGGACTGGGGTTGTACGAGCAGTACTTC

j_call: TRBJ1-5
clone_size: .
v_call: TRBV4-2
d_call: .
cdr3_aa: CASSQVLLLASNQPQHF
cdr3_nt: TGTGCCAGCAGCCAAGTCCTCCTGTTGGCCTCCAATCAGCCCCAGCATTTT

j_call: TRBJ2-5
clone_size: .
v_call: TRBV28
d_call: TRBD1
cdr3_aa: CASSSRGQVISETQYF
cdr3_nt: TGTGCCAGCAGTTCCCGGGGACAGGTAATTTCGGAGACCCAGTACTTC

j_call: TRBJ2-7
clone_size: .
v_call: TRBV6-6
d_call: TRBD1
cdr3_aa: CASSASGTENSYEQYF
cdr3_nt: TGTGCCAGCAGTGCCTCCGGGACAGAAAACTCCTACGAGCAGTACTTC

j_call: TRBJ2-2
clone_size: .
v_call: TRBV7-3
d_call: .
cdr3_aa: CASSSGVKNTGELFF
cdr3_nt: TGTGCCAGCAGCTCCGGAGTTAAGAACACCGGGGAGCTGTTTTTT

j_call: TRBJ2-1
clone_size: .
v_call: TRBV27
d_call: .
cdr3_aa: CASILARGAGEQFF
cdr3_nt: TGTGCCAGCATCTTAGCCCGGGGGGCGGGTGAGCAGTTCTTC

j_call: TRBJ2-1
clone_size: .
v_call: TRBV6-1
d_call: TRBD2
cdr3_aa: CASSVDGGYNEQFF
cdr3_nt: TGTGCCAGCAGTGTCGACGGGGGGTACAATGAGCAGTTCTTC

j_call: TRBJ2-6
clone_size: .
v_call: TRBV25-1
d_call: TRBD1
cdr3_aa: CASSPGTGELSGANVLTF
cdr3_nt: TGTGCCAGCAGTCCCGGGACAGGGGAACTCTCTGGGGCCAACGTCCTGACTTTC